Given below is one T cell receptor beta chain in context. As processed by the authors: The authors estimated nucleated cell counts from reference gene primer amplification. The table came from immunoSEQ multiplex PCR; TCRdb's copy has only in-frame clones and leaves some out. The V and J calls and clone size were taken over from that table, and D and trimming were inferred from the DNA. The sample records some 100,000 clones, over 70% being singletons. The sample is drawn from a study of blood T cell repertoires in COVID-19. Deletions cut 7 bases from V and 1 base from J, with 8 bases between. The CDR3 spans 11 residues. The germline V gene has CDR1 DFQATT and CDR2 SNEGSKA (reference sequence).

The sequence was collected from a woman in her forties or fifties with acute or convalescent COVID-19. The chain employs TRBV20-1 and TRBJ2-7; perhaps TRBD2 as D (5 bases). The sample was peripheral blood. CDR3 protein: CSVDWSYEQYF. Here the CDR3 DNA reads TGCAGTGTGGACTGGTCCTACGAGCAGTACTTC.